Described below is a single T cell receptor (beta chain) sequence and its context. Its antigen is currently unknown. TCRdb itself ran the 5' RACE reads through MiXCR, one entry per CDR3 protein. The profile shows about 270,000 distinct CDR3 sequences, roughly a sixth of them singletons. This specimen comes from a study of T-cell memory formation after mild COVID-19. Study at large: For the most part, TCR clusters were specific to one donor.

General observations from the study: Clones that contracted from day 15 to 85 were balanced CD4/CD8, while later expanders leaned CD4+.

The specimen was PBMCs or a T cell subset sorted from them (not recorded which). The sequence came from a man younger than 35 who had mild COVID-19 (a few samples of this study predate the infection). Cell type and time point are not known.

CDR3 sequence (DNA): TGTGCCAGTAGTATAGCGGCCAGCTCTGGAAACACCATATATTTT. It translates to CASSIAASSGNTIYF. The chain joins TRBV19 to TRBJ1-3; no clear D. Trimming took off 1 base at V and 0 bases at J, with 7 bases between the two ends. From germline, CDR1 is LNHDA and CDR2 SQIVND (reference sequence). The CDR3 extends over 15 amino acids.